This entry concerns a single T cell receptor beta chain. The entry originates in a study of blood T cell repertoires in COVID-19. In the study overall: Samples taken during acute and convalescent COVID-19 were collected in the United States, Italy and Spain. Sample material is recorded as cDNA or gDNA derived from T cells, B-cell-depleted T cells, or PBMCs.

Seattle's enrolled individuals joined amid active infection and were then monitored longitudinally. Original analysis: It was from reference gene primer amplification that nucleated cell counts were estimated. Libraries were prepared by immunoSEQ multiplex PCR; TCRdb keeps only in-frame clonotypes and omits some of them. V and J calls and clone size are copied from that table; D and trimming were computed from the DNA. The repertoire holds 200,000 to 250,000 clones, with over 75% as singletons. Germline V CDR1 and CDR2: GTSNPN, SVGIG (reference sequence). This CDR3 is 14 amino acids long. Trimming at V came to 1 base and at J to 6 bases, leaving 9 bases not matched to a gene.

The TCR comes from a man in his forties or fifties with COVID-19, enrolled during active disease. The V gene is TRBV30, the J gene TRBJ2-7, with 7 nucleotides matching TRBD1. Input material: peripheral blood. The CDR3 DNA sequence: TGTGCCTGGAGTGGCGAACCGCACAGGGGCGAGCAGTACTTC. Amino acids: CAWSGEPHRGEQYF.